This T cell receptor (beta chain) was sequenced in a study of T cells in Graves' hyperthyroidism and ophthalmopathy. This clonotype came up a few times. The germline V gene has CDR1 SGHRS and CDR2 YFSETQ. The ends were cut back, 0 bases at V and 5 bases at J, with 17 bases in the middle. CDR3 size: 17 residues. RNA transcripts served as the template for amplifying TCR beta CDR3 regions. First-round RT-PCR of the TCR CDR3 relied on the HTBI primer set. TCRdb re-analysed the multiplex PCR reads in MiXCR, keeping a single row per CDR3 protein. The sample lists some 500,000 distinct CDR3 sequences; about 15% were seen once.

The rearrangement uses TRBV5-1 and TRBJ1-4; D is uncertain. The clonotype was recovered from a woman aged 18-29 years with Graves' hyperthyroidism. The source material was blood. The CDR3 loop reads CASSLATWGVRNEKLFF. In DNA form, the CDR3 reads TGCGCCAGCAGCTTGGCCACCTGGGGAGTAAGGAATGAAAAACTGTTTTTT.